This TCR beta chain was captured by sequencing in a study of tumor and adjacent non-tumor tissue in lung cancer. On the study more broadly: On average, productive TCRbeta reads reached about 4.17 million per sample.

J gave up 8 bases and V 7 bases, and 12 bases lay outside the gene matches. The germline CDR1 and CDR2 sequences are LNHNV and YYDKDF (reference sequence). The CDR3 totals 15 residues. The template was RNA from unsorted bulk tissue. This non-tumor lung sample came from over 3 cm beyond the tumor edge. Donors were chemotherapy-naive, newly diagnosed lung cancer surgical patients in China, August–late 2014. TCRbeta libraries were built with three rounds of nested PCR, modified from ARM-PCR. Each CDR3 protein is one row after TCRdb ran MiXCR on the multiplex PCR reads. The repertoire consists of more than 55,000 distinct CDR3 sequences, with around 61% occurring once and the leading ten covering around a third. Concerning this clonotype itself: The antigen remains undetermined.

Points from the study as a whole: Significantly higher TCR diversity was found in tumor than normal lung. Normal lung showed higher cumulative top 100 clone frequency than tumor.

The sequenced sample was distant non-tumor lung tissue. The chain couples TRBV15 to TRBJ2-1, with 9 bases identical to TRBD1. The sequence was obtained from a man aged 65-85 years with non-small cell lung cancer. CDR3 sequence: CATKGAGTGIYEQFF. The CDR3, as DNA: TGTGCCACCAAAGGGGCCGGGACAGGGATCTATGAGCAGTTCTTC.